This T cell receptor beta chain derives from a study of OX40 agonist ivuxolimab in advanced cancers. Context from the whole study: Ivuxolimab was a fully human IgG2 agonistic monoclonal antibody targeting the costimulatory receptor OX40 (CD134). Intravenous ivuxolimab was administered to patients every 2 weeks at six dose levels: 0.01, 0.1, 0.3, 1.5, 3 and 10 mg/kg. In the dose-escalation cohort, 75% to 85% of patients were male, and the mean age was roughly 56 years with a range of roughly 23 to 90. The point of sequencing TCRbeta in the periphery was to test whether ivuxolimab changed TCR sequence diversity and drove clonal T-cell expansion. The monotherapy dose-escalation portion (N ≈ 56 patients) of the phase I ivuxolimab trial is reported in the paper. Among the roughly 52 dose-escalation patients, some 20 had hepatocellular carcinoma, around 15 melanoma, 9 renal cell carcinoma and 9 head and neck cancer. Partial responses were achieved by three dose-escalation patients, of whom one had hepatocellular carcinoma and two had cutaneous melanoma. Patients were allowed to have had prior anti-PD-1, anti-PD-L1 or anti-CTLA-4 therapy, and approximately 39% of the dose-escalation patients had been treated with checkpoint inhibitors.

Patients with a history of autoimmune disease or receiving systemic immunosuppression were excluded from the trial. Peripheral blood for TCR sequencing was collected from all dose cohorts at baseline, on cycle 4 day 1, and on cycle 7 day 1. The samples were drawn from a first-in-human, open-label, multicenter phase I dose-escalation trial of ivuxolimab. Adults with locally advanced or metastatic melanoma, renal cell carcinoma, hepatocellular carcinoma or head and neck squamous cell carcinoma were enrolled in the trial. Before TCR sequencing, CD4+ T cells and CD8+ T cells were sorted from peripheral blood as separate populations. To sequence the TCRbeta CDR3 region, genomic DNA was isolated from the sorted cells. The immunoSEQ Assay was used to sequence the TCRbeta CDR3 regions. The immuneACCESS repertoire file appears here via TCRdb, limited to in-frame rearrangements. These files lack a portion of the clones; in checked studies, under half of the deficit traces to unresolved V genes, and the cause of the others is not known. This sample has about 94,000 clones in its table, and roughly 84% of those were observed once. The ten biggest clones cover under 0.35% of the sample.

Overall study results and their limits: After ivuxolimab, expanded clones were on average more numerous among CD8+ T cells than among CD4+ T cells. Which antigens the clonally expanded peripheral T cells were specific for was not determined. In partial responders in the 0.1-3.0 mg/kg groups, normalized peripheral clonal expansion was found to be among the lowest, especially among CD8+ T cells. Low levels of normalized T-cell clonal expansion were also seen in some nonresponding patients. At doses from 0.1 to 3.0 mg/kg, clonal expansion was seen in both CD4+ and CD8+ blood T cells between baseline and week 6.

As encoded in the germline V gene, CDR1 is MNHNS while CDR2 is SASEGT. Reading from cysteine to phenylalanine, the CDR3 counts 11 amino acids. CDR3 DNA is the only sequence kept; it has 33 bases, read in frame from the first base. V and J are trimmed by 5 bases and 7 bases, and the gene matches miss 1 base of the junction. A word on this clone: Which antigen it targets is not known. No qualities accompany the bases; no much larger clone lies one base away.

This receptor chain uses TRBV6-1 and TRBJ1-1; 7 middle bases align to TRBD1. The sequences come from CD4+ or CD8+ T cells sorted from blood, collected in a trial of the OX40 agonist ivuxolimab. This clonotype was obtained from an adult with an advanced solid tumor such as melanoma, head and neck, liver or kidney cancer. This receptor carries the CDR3 CASSYRGEAFF. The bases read TGTGCCAGCAGTTACAGGGGTGAAGCTTTCTTT.